These 25 T cell receptor beta chains were all obtained from the same sample, sequenced in a study of CD8+CD57+ T cells in acquired aplastic anemia. By flow cytometry, patients selected for sequencing had shown an expansion of CD8+CD57+ cells. TCR beta VDJ and CDR3 profiling used genomic DNA as template. TCRdb re-analysed the reads in MiXCR, keeping a single row per CDR3 protein. Among 200,000 to 300,000 distinct CDR3 sequences listed, 82% were seen once. Source material: sorted CD4+, CD8+, or CD8+CD57+ T cells (not recorded which) from PBMCs. The receptors stem from a human donor with aplastic anemia.

About this clonotype: An end of the junction does not agree with germline; a read error may underlie this. V usage is TRBV15 and J usage is TRBJ1-2; the D gene is possibly TRBD1 (5 bases). The CDR3 is made up of 16 amino acids. In germline, CDR1 is LNHNV, CDR2 YYDKDF (reference sequence). CDR3 sequence (DNA): TGTGCCACCAGCTCAGGGAGCGAGGGCTTGGACTATGACTACACCTTC. This encodes CATSSGSEGLDYDYTF.

This rearrangement joins TRBV11-3 to TRBJ2-3, with 7 bases matching TRBD2. The length of the CDR3 is 16 residues. Germline-derived CDR1 and CDR2 are SGHNT and YENEEA. The ends lost 5 bases at V and 2 bases at J; junction bases unmatched: 10. Here the CDR3 reads CASSRDYSYHTDTQYF. DNA of the CDR3: TGTGCCAGCAGCCGGGACTACTCCTATCACACAGATACGCAGTATTTT.

The chain couples TRBV20-1 to TRBJ2-5, with D possibly being TRBD2 (6 bases). Germline V gene sequence: CDR1 DFQATT, CDR2 SNEGSKA (reference sequence). The CDR3 covers 14 residues. Trimming pared 5 bases from V and 5 bases from J, leaving 18 bases between. As DNA, the CDR3 is TGCAGTGCTCTTAAGTCGGGGGTATCTGAGACCCAGTACTTC. Translating it yields CSALKSGVSETQYF.

Of note for this clonotype: Likely a read error: the CDR3 ends without its conserved phenylalanine or tryptophan. Because the CDR3's place on the DNA is in doubt, the DNA is left out and the CDR3 is given as listed by TCRdb. This chain links TRBV7-8 with TRBJ2-7; the table names TRBD2, a call not compared with the DNA. Germline CDR1 reads SGHVS; CDR2 reads FQNEAQ. Including both end residues, the CDR3 is 13 amino acids long. The CDR3 loop is CASSLARSPDTQY.

The CDR3 sequence is CASSSSGGGDEQYF. In DNA form, the CDR3 reads TGTGCCAGCAGCTCATCGGGGGGTGGAGACGAGCAGTACTTC. The chain employs TRBV5-4 and TRBJ2-7; the match to TRBD2 covers 7 bases. The CDR3 sequence is 14 residues long. V trimming: 3 bases; J trimming: 5 bases; junction bases outside the gene matches: 8. Germline V gene sequence: CDR1 SGHNT, CDR2 YYREEE (reference sequence).

For this clonotype: At one end, the junction sequence differs from germline, possibly due to a read error. The chain employs TRBV5-1 and TRBJ2-3; either TRBD1 or TRBD2 may fit D (5 bases each). The CDR3 is 13 residues long. Germline V CDR1 and CDR2: SGHRS, YFSETQ. CDR3 loop: CASGETGTDTQYF. As DNA, the CDR3 is TGTGCCAGCGGCGAGACAGGCACAGATACGCAGTATTTT. The full variable domain, completed using reference TRBV5-1 and TRBJ2-3, is KAGVTQTPRYLIKTRGQQVTLSCSPISGHRSVSWYQQTPGQGLQFLFEYFSETQRNKGNFPGRFSGRQFSNSRSEMNVSTLELGDSALYLCASGETGTDTQYFGPGTRLTVL.

On this clonotype: One end of the junction does not line up with germline, which may come from a read error. This sequence joins TRBV7-8 and TRBJ2-3; D not resolved. The CDR3 totals 14 residues. CDR1 and CDR2 (germline): SGHVS, FQNEAQ. CDR3 in DNA: TGTGCCAGCAGCTTATCGTCTTCTTACACTACTACGCAGTTT. This translates into CASSLSSSYTTTQF.

On this clonotype: The DNA is omitted, as the CDR3 cannot be located on it reliably, and the CDR3 follows TCRdb's listing. The CDR3 sequence: CASSLDRVEQYFAFF. V is TRBV5-6 and J is TRBJ1-1. Both ends counted, the CDR3 spans 15 residues. Germline assignment: CDR1 SGHDT and CDR2 YYEEEE.

About this clonotype: At one of its ends the junction is not consistent with the germline gene, which may arise from a read error. The rearrangement uses TRBV9 and TRBJ2-7; 8 nucleotides agree with TRBD1. In germline, CDR1 is SGDLS, CDR2 YYNGEE. The CDR3 is 16 amino acids. In DNA form, the CDR3 reads TGTGCCAGCGGCGTAGGAGGGACAGGCCTTACCTTCGAGCAGTACTTC. Translated, it gives CASGVGGTGLTFEQYF.

This chain joins TRBV7-2 and TRBJ1-1; 8 positions agree with TRBD1. Germline assignment: CDR1 SGHTA and CDR2 FQGNSA. The CDR3 length is 15 residues. V was pared by 0 bases and J by 11 bases, with 11 bases of the junction left unmatched. The CDR3 region has the DNA TGTGCCAGCAGCTTAGCTCGGACAGGGAACACTGGCGCTTTCTTT. Protein product: CASSLARTGNTGAFF.

This clonotype came up many times. Germline is not matched at one junction end, which may reflect a read error. This rearrangement joins TRBV7-8 to TRBJ2-3; 7 bases agree with TRBD2. Per germline, CDR1 SGHVS and CDR2 FQNEAQ. This CDR3 spans 15 amino acids. The CDR3: CASSTEAGRTDTLYF. DNA for the CDR3: TGCGCCAGCAGCACAGAAGCGGGACGCACAGATACGCTGTATTTT.

The chain recombines TRBV2 with TRBJ2-7, with D unresolved. Germline V gives CDR1 SNHLY, CDR2 FYNNEI. Trimming stripped 6 bases from V and 2 bases from J, with 14 bases between. The CDR3 runs to 14 residues. The CDR3 protein is CASSYETKPYEQYV. The CDR3 DNA reads TGTGCCAGCAGCTATGAGACGAAACCCTACGAGCAGTACGTC.

With regard to this clonotype: An end of the junction does not agree with germline; a read error may underlie this. This chain uses TRBV7-9 with TRBJ1-6; D is unclear. The CDR3 is 13 residues long. Germline assignment: CDR1 SEHNR and CDR2 FQNEAQ (reference sequence). The DNA of the CDR3 is TGTGCCAGCCAAACAGCTTATAATTCCCCCCTCCACTTT. It codes for CASQTAYNSPLHF.

The chain recombines TRBV6-5 with TRBJ1-2; D remains ambiguous. This CDR3 region has 14 residues. V gave up 6 bases and J gave up 4 bases, with 15 bases separating them. CDR1 and CDR2 from the germline V gene are MNHEY and SVGAGI. The CDR3 DNA reads as TGTGCCAGCAGCTACCTGGACGGTATCTATGGCTACACCTTC. Its translation: CASSYLDGIYGYTF.

This clonotype was found once. One end of the junction does not line up with germline, which may come from a read error. The CDR3 loop reads CATSREPDQESQYF. In DNA form, the CDR3 reads TGTGCCACCAGCAGAGAACCCGACCAAGAGAGCCAGTACTTC. This chain uses TRBV9 with TRBJ2-5; no clear D. Germline V lookup: CDR1 SGDLS, CDR2 YYNGEE. The CDR3 length is 14 residues.

The chain carries TRBV27 and TRBJ2-3; 15 bases align to TRBD2. The germline CDR1 and CDR2 sequences are MNHEY and SMNVEV (reference sequence). V gave up 6 bases and J gave up 14 bases; unmatched junction bases: 15. This CDR3 contains 16 residues. The CDR3 coding sequence is TGTGCCAGCAGCCAGGGACTAGCGGGGGGCATGGATATCGGGTATTTT. Residues: CASSQGLAGGMDIGYF.

The table lists this clonotype with a few counts. This chain connects TRBV19 to TRBJ2-7; maybe TRBD1 (5 bases). The CDR3 length is 14 residues. Trimming removed 5 bases from V and 2 bases from J, with 13 bases in between. The V gene's germline CDR1 is LNHDA and CDR2 SQIVND (reference sequence). In nucleotides, the CDR3 is TGTGCCAGTAGTTCCAGGGCACCAGCCTACGAGCAGTACTTC. Translating it yields CASSSRAPAYEQYF.

The gene calls are TRBV9 and TRBJ1-1; D is possibly TRBD1 (6 bases). The CDR3 is 15 residues long. Per germline, CDR1 SGDLS and CDR2 YYNGEE. V gave up 0 bases and J gave up 9 bases, with 18 bases separating them. The DNA for the CDR3 is TGTGCCAGCAGCGTAGAGGTCACACAGGGAGCAAAAGCTTTCTTT. The encoded protein is CASSVEVTQGAKAFF.

This chain joins TRBV7-3 and TRBJ1-1, with unresolved D. Germline assignment: CDR1 SGHTA and CDR2 FQGTGA. CDR3 length equals 15 residues. Trimming cost V 2 bases and J 14 bases, with 24 bases left between them. In DNA, the CDR3 is TGTGCCAGCAGCTTAGGCAACGGGGTCACTGAAGCTGCCTTCTTT. Its translation: CASSLGNGVTEAAFF.

This clonotype turned up a few times. V usage is TRBV11-3 and J usage is TRBJ2-5; possible D gene TRBD1, 5 bases. Germline CDR1 SGHNT, CDR2 YENEEA. The V and J ends lost 0 bases and 9 bases respectively, with 8 bases between them. This CDR3 comprises 12 residues. CDR3 sequence: CASSLDMTAQYF. As DNA, the CDR3 is TGTGCCAGCAGCTTAGATATGACAGCCCAGTACTTC.

This clonotype is medium-sized by share. The chain is built from TRBV24-1 and TRBJ2-7; no clear D gene. With 5 bases removed from V and 3 bases from J, the gap between germline ends came to 13 bases. CDR1 is KGHDR, CDR2 SFDVKD, per germline. The CDR3 length is 14 residues. This CDR3 is CATSGSLKSYEQYV. The CDR3 nucleotides are TGTGCCACCAGTGGCAGCCTTAAGAGCTACGAGCAGTACGTC.

This clonotype was counted a few times. The chain joins TRBV5-6 to TRBJ1-1; no clear D. The V gene's germline CDR1 is SGHDT and CDR2 YYEEEE. The CDR3 length is 18 residues. Trimming took off 0 bases at V and 5 bases at J, with 23 bases between the two ends. CDR3 sequence: CASSLARGHTVSRTEAFF. The DNA of the CDR3 is TGTGCCAGCAGCTTGGCTCGTGGGCACACAGTTTCGAGGACTGAAGCTTTCTTT.

This chain joins TRBV9 and TRBJ2-1; D unclear. With 7 bases removed from V and 13 bases from J, the gap between germline ends came to 27 bases. From germline, CDR1 is SGDLS and CDR2 YYNGEE. The CDR3 covers 15 residues. CDR3 nucleotides: TGTGCCAGCGGAGACACTGGGAACATTCAGTACTTCCAGTTCTTC. It yields the protein CASGDTGNIQYFQFF.

This clonotype has only a few counts. J is TRBJ2-7 and V is TRBV7-6; the match to TRBD2 covers 7 bases. V lost 0 bases, J lost 7 bases, and 12 bases stayed unmatched. This CDR3 is built from 16 residues. Per the germline V gene, CDR1 is SGHVS and CDR2 is FNYEAQ. The CDR3 sequence: CASSLASMGGIGEQYF. Here the CDR3 DNA reads TGTGCCAGCAGCTTAGCCTCCATGGGAGGGATTGGGGAGCAGTACTTC. Based on the CDR3 plus reference TRBV7-6 and TRBJ2-7, the full variable domain is GAGVSQSPRYKVTKRGQDVALRCDPISGHVSLYWYRQALGQGPEFLTYFNYEAQQDKSGLPNDRFSAERPEGSISTLTIQRTEQRDSAMYRCASSLASMGGIGEQYFGPGTRLTVT.

This chain uses TRBV9 with TRBJ2-1; D gene ambiguous. Germline loops: CDR1 SGDLS, CDR2 YYNGEE. Trimming took off 5 bases at V and 12 bases at J, with 18 bases between the two ends. The CDR3 runs to 13 residues. CDR3 nucleotide sequence: TGTGCCAGCAGTGCTGGCTCGATCGAGACGCAGTTCTTC. Amino acids: CASSAGSIETQFF.